Listed below are T cell receptor beta chains from one sample, sequenced in a study of T cell responses to AZD1222 COVID-19 vaccine. Sequencing used immunoSEQ multiplex PCR; TCRdb keeps in-frame clones, though not all of them. Of some 120,000 clones listed, 75% to 85% were seen once; the top ten hold about 26%. The source material was peripheral blood, sampled 28 days after the second AZD1222 dose. The receptors come from an adult who received the AZD1222 COVID-19 vaccine. Each CDR3 is given with its conserved first and last residue. The order of the fields is V gene, J gene, D gene, clone size, CDR3 protein, CDR3 DNA. A D gene is named only where the DNA matches it firmly. Rows may omit the clone size; those that give it use once, few, many or a size class.

TRBV19	TRBJ2-1	-	-	CASLRDGGEQFF	TGTGCCAGTCTTCGCGACGGGGGAGAGCAGTTCTTC
TRBV28	TRBJ2-5	TRBD2	-	CATFTPGLVVPQETQYF	TGTGCCACCTTCACCCCGGGACTAGTCGTACCCCAAGAGACCCAGTACTTC
TRBV30	TRBJ2-3	TRBD2	-	CAWTKGLAGTDTQYF	TGTGCCTGGACCAAGGGGCTAGCGGGGACAGATACGCAGTATTTT
TRBV2	TRBJ1-3	-	-	CASSLILAGLNGNTIYF	TGTGCCAGCAGTCTAATTCTCGCAGGGTTAAATGGAAACACCATATATTTT
TRBV5-1	TRBJ1-4	TRBD1	-	CASSLHSRQGAPNEKLFF	TGCGCCAGCAGCCTACATTCCCGGCAGGGGGCGCCTAATGAAAAACTGTTTTTT
TRBV7-2	TRBJ1-2	TRBD1	-	CASIRNRGSADGYTF	TGTGCCAGCATCCGGAACAGGGGATCCGCAGATGGCTACACCTTC
TRBV11-2	TRBJ2-7	-	-	CASSYGTSYEQYF	TGTGCCAGCAGTTATGGGACTTCCTACGAGCAGTACTTC
TRBV24-1	TRBJ1-4	-	once	CATSDPGTGNEKLFF	TGTGCCACCAGTGATCCCGGGACGGGTAATGAAAAACTGTTTTTT
TRBV5-5	TRBJ1-5	-	-	CASSFVDSNQPQHF	TGTGCCAGCAGCTTCGTTGATAGCAATCAGCCCCAGCATTTT
TRBV7-2	TRBJ1-5	-	-	CASSLKTDPSGNQPQHF	TGTGCCAGCAGCTTAAAGACAGACCCCAGTGGCAATCAGCCCCAGCATTTT
TRBV6-1	TRBJ2-3	-	-	CASSDGLSDTQYF	TGTGCCAGCAGTGATGGACTCTCAGATACGCAGTATTTT
TRBV7-9	TRBJ1-2	-	once	CASSLVAQPNYGYTF	TGTGCCAGCAGCTTAGTTGCGCAACCTAACTATGGCTACACCTTC
TRBV21-1	TRBJ1-4	-	-	CARFSTEKLFF	TGTGCCAGATTTAGTACCGAAAAACTGTTTTTT
TRBV10-1	TRBJ2-3	-	-	CASSGGVGDTQYF	TGCGCCAGCAGTGGCGGGGTTGGAGATACGCAGTATTTT
TRBV27	TRBJ2-1	TRBD1	-	CASSRQGWNEQFF	TGTGCCAGCAGTAGACAGGGGTGGAATGAGCAGTTCTTC
TRBV28	TRBJ1-5	-	-	CASSRLGNQPQHF	TGTGCCAGCAGCCGGTTAGGCAATCAGCCCCAGCATTTT